This T cell receptor beta chain was identified during a study of post-analysis software for immune sequencing data. Study-wide background: The disease courses spanned relapsing-remitting, secondary progressive and progressive-relapsing forms of multiple sclerosis. Findings and limits, study-wide: Under the F measure, samples that were prepared in one batch clustered strongly together. When patients were compared with controls, four to six TRBV segments were more frequent, TRBV5-6, TRBV5-1 and TRBV20-1 among them. Versus controls, multiple sclerosis patients showed significantly lower diversity (normalized Chao1).

This clonotype was observed a few times. Its antigen is unidentified. The CDR3 sequence is 17 residues long. V was pared by 5 bases and J by 2 bases, with 8 bases of the junction left unmatched. Per germline, CDR1 SNHLY and CDR2 FYNNEI. Unique molecular identifiers were carried by the TCR beta cDNA libraries. TCRdb re-derived calls from the PCR reads in MiXCR, one entry per CDR3 protein. The table includes roughly 570,000 distinct CDR3 sequences, roughly 34% detected once. The chain links TRBV2 to TRBJ2-5, with 13 bases matching TRBD2. Source material: blood. The TCR sequence derives from a girl aged 2 to 17 with multiple sclerosis. The CDR3 sequence: CASSQPWTSGGQETQYF. The CDR3 nucleotides read TGTGCCAGCAGTCAACCTTGGACTAGCGGGGGACAAGAGACCCAGTACTTC.